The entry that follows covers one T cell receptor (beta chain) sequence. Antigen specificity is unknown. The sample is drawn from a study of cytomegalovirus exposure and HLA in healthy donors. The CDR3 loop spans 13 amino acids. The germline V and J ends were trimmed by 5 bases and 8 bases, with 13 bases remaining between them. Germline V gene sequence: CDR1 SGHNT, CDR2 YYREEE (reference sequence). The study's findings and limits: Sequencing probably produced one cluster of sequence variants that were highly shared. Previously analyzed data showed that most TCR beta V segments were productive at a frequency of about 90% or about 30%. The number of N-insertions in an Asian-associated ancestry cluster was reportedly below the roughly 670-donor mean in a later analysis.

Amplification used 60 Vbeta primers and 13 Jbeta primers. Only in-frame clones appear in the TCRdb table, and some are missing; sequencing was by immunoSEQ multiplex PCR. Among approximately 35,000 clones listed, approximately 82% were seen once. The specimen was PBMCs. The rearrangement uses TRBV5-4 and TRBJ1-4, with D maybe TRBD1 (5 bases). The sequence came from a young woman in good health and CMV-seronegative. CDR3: CASSFTGGEKLFF. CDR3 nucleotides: TGTGCCAGCAGTTTCACCGGGGGAGAAAAACTGTTTTTT.